The clone carrying this T cell receptor (beta chain) was observed many times. No antigen is known for it. There are 16 residues in the CDR3. Between the trimmed V and J ends, which lost 5 bases and 3 bases, there was a span of 16 bases. The germline V gene has CDR1 SSHAT and CDR2 FNYEAQ (reference sequence). TCRdb ran MiXCR on the 5' RACE reads and lists one entry per CDR3 protein. Of hundreds of thousands of distinct CDR3 sequences in the sample, just over 7% were seen once. This entry belongs to a study of identical twins. Study results and limitations: Memory repertoires showed no such pattern, whereas abundant cord blood beta clonotypes carried fewer insertions.

The same specimen was also included in a second study, on yellow fever vaccine responses in identical twins.

The sequence was collected from a woman aged 18-30 years in good health. This sequence joins TRBV7-7 and TRBJ2-2; tentatively, D is TRBD2 (5 bases). The specimen sequenced was PBMCs. CDR3 protein: CASSGRLAGDTGELFF. The CDR3 bases are TGTGCCAGCAGCGGGCGGCTAGCTGGAGACACCGGGGAGCTGTTTTTT. Together with reference TRBV7-7 and TRBJ2-2, the CDR3 gives the full variable domain: GAGVSQSPRYKVTKRGQDVTLRCDPISSHATLYWYQQALGQGPEFLTYFNYEAQPDKSGLPSDRFSAERPEGSISTLTIQRTEQRDSAMYRCASSGRLAGDTGELFFGEGSRLTVL.